Below, one T cell receptor (beta chain) is given with its context. Its specificity is not known. The entry originates in a study of naive and memory T cell subsets. Both TRBC1 and TRBC2 were covered by a beta constant-region primer of two equimolar oligonucleotides. Four rounds of PCR amplified the ligated cDNA using nested alpha and beta constant-region primers plus SP2. An oligonucleotide with the SP2 primer and a 12-nucleotide UMI was ligated to the cDNA 3' end. Each CDR3 protein gets one entry after TCRdb re-called the UMI-ligation and nested PCR reads with MiXCR. The data show 15,000 to 20,000 distinct CDR3 sequences, 8.7% seen once. General study findings and limits: A clonotype means one alpha or beta sequence, not an alpha/beta pair.

V lost 4 bases and J lost 10; bases outside the gene matches: 5. CDR3 length: 13 amino acids. Germline lookup yields CDR1 LGHNA and CDR2 YSLEER. The source is a human donor in good health. The V and J genes are TRBV4-3 and TRBJ1-4; 8 bases match TRBD1. Input material: central memory CD8+ T cells from blood. The chain's CDR3 is CASSPSTGAKLFF. The CDR3 nucleotides read TGCGCCAGCAGCCCTTCGACAGGGGCAAAACTGTTTTTT.